This is a list of T cell receptor beta chains from one sample in a study of blood T cell repertoires in COVID-19. Using immunoSEQ multiplex PCR, the repertoire was profiled, and TCRdb retains in-frame clones only, with some absent. The table shows tens of thousands of clones, with roughly 73% occurring only once. What was sequenced was peripheral blood. These receptors originate from a woman in her 70s with acute or convalescent COVID-19. The conserved cysteine and the conserved F or W are not part of the CDR3 here. The D gene is left open where the match is weak. Clone size appears in some rows only: once, few, many, or a class for an expanded clone.

j_call d_call clone_size v_call cdr3_aa
TRBJ2-1 - - TRBV11-3 ASSLGGLENEQF
TRBJ1-5 TRBD1 - TRBV19 ASSAPGGRGQPQH
TRBJ2-1 TRBD2 - TRBV28 ASSLFGTSPNEQF
TRBJ2-7 - - TRBV21-1 ASRGVSYEQY
TRBJ2-7 - - TRBV9 ASSVGGGGLNEQY
TRBJ1-2 TRBD1 - TRBV9 ASSPMTGPYGYT
TRBJ1-2 TRBD1 once TRBV29-1 SVEPGQGIIGYT
TRBJ1-5 TRBD1 - TRBV19 ASRPMTGGSDQPQH
TRBJ1-5 - - TRBV7-2 ASSLGQNYQPQH
TRBJ1-4 - - TRBV7-2 ASRAGASGTNEKLF
TRBJ2-1 TRBD1 - TRBV11-2 ASSTPDAANRGDEQF
TRBJ1-6 - - TRBV7-2 ASSLDFESPLH
TRBJ1-4 - - TRBV15 ATSRDPGNDEKLF
TRBJ2-3 - - TRBV11-3 ASSLGGPTDTQY
TRBJ1-5 - few TRBV2 ASSRSVGSGQPQH
TRBJ2-1 - few TRBV19 ASSIKHDEQF
TRBJ1-4 - few TRBV6-5 ASTEVQDLGEKLF
TRBJ1-3 - - TRBV19 ASILRANSGNTIY
TRBJ2-1 - - TRBV5-6 ASSTGGSSYNEQF
TRBJ1-1 - - TRBV5-4 ASSRGGEAEAF
TRBJ2-7 - - TRBV28 ASSFRRGGPPVPSSEQY
TRBJ2-3 - few TRBV2 ASSGGSGPSTDTQY
TRBJ1-4 - - TRBV19 ASGQVNEKLF
TRBJ1-1 - - TRBV15 ATTTGGTTYRNTEAF
TRBJ2-1 - - TRBV4-3 ASSQGSLKGGPQF
TRBJ2-7 - - TRBV28 ASSWSSYEQY
TRBJ2-3 TRBD2 - TRBV7-6 ASSLSSGGAVSTQY
TRBJ1-5 - - TRBV4-2 ASSQDFGGSSQPQH
TRBJ1-2 - - TRBV15 ATSAGTNYGYT
TRBJ2-1 TRBD1 - TRBV18 ASSPPDRGSSEQF
TRBJ2-2 - few TRBV6-4 ASRHSPGDTGELF
TRBJ1-5 TRBD1 - TRBV27 ASTPGQGAHQPQH
TRBJ1-6 - - TRBV7-2 ASSLAIRGSSPLH
TRBJ2-6 - - TRBV18 ASSPTLGANVLT
TRBJ2-2 - - TRBV5-1 ASSLYATPSGELF
TRBJ1-1 TRBD1 - TRBV4-2 ASRFRQGADTEAF
TRBJ2-1 TRBD2 - TRBV5-1 ASSLFSGRTSSYNEQF
TRBJ2-3 TRBD2 once TRBV7-3 ASSRWTSGGPDTQY
TRBJ1-5 TRBD1 few TRBV19 ASTGQDNQPQH
TRBJ1-2 - few TRBV28 ASRNRVVYGYT
TRBJ2-5 - once TRBV6-5 ASRRQETQY
TRBJ2-1 TRBD2 - TRBV2 ASKGGTSGNEQF
TRBJ1-6 - - TRBV30 AWIQQNNSPLH
TRBJ1-1 TRBD1 - TRBV28 ASSILGQMNTEAF
TRBJ2-5 TRBD2 - TRBV12-5 ASGLTIGRTETQY